This TCR beta chain was recorded in a study of blood T cell repertoires in COVID-19. Assay used: immunoSEQ multiplex PCR; TCRdb lists only in-frame clones, some missing. In the table there are 350,000 or so clones, approximately 89% of which are singletons. Per the germline V gene, CDR1 is SGHDN and CDR2 is FVKESK. With V trimmed by 0 bases and J by 4 bases, 12 bases remained unmatched. The CDR3 has 20 residues. This receptor was identified in an older woman with COVID-19, enrolled during active disease. V gene TRBV14 combines with J gene TRBJ2-1; 13 bases match TRBD2. Sequencing was performed on peripheral blood. Written as DNA, the CDR3 is TGTGCCAGCAGCCAAGAGCTACTAGCGGGGGGGCGAAGATCATACAATGAGCAGTTCTTC. Translation gives CASSQELLAGGRRSYNEQFF. The full variable domain, its missing parts supplied by reference TRBV14 and TRBJ2-1, is EAGVTQFPSHSVIEKGQTVTLRCDPISGHDNLYWYRRVMGKEIKFLLHFVKESKQDESGMPNNRFLAERTGGTYSTLKVQPAELEDSGVYFCASSQELLAGGRRSYNEQFFGPGTRLTVL.